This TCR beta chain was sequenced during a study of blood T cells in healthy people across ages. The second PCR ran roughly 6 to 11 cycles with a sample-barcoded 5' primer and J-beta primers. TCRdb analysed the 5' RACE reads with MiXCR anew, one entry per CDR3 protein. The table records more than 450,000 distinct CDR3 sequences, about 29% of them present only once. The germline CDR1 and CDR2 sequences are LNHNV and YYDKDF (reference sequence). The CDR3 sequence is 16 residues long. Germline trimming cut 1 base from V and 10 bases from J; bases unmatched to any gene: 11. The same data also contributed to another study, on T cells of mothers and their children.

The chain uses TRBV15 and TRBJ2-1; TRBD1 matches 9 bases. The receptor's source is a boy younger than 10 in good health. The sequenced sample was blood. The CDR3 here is CATSRGGTGRPREQFF. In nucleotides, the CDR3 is TGTGCCACCAGCAGAGGAGGGACAGGGAGGCCGCGGGAGCAGTTCTTC. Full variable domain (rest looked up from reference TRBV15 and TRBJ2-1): DAMVIQNPRYQVTQFGKPVTLSCSQTLNHNVMYWYQQKSSQAPKLLFHYYDKDFNNEADTPDNFQSRRPNTSFCFLDIRSPGLGDTAMYLCATSRGGTGRPREQFFGPGTRLTVL.